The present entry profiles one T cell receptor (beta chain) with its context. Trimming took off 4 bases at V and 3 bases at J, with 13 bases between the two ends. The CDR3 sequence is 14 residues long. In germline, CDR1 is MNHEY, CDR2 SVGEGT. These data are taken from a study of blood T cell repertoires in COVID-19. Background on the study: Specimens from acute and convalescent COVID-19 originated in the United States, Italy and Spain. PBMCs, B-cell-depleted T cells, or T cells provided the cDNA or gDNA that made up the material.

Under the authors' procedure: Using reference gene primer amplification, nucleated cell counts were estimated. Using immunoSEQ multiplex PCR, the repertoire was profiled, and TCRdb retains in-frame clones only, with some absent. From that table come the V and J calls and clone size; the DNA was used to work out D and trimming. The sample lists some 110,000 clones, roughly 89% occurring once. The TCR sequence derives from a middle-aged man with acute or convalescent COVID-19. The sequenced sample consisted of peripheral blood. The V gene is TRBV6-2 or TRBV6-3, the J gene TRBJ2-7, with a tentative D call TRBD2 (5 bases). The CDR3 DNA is TGTGCCAGCAGTTCCCTGGACTGGATCTACGAGCAGTACTTC. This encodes CASSSLDWIYEQYF.